This record looks at one T cell receptor beta chain sequence and its context. As yet, its antigen is unknown. Primers included in the PCR were 60 Vbeta and 13 Jbeta primers. Per the original data handling: As a later analysis found, there were approximately 80 million unique TCR beta chains, of which some 10 million were shared. The protocol was immunoSEQ multiplex PCR, while the TCRdb copy is restricted to in-frame clones and leaves out a portion. That table is the source of V, J and clone size, and D and trimming were worked out from the DNA. There are 170,000 or so clones in the sample, with approximately 2% held by the top ten. V shed 8 bases, J shed 1 base, and the junction held 2 bases outside the gene matches. Germline V gene lookup returns CDR1 SNHLY and CDR2 FYNNEI. CDR3 length: 13 residues. These data originate in a study of cytomegalovirus exposure and HLA in healthy donors. Study overall: Roughly 179 million T cells yielded more than 90 million unique TCR beta sequences, as an earlier analysis found.

General study points: Some public TCRs appeared in many individuals, while most sequences were rare.

The chain combines TRBV2 with TRBJ2-1; 7 nucleotides align to TRBD1. This TCR derives from a young man in good health and CMV-seronegative. Material for sequencing was PBMCs. The CDR3 loop reads CASQGESYNEQFF. The CDR3 DNA reads TGTGCCAGCCAGGGGGAGTCCTACAATGAGCAGTTCTTC.